Listed below are T cell receptor beta chains from one sample, sequenced in a study of chemoradiotherapy in HPV16-positive cancers. TCRdb keeps only in-frame clones here, not all; method: immunoSEQ multiplex PCR. The table shows several thousand clones, with roughly 80% occurring only once. The starting material was tumor tissue, obtained from a patient who underwent chemoradiotherapy. All receptors derive from a human donor with HPV-associated anogenital cancer. Each CDR3 is given with its conserved first and last residue. Each record gives: clone size, J gene, V gene, D gene, CDR3 length, CDR3 DNA, CDR3 protein. The D gene is left open where the match is weak. Clone size is given for some rows only: seen once, a few or many times, or a class if the clone is expanded.

size: .; J: TRBJ1-6; V: TRBV13; D: .; length: 15; DNA: TGTGCCAGCAGCTTAGGCCTGGACGGGCTTTCACCCCTCCACTTT; CDR3: CASSLGLDGLSPLHF
size: once; J: TRBJ1-1; V: TRBV30; D: TRBD1; length: 13; DNA: TGTGCCTGGAGTCGGACAGGAAACACTGAAGCTTTCTTT; CDR3: CAWSRTGNTEAFF
size: .; J: TRBJ1-3; V: TRBV19; D: .; length: 16; DNA: TGTGCCAGTAGTATAGATCACCAAGACTCTGGAAACACCATATATTTT; CDR3: CASSIDHQDSGNTIYF
size: .; J: TRBJ2-3; V: TRBV7-2; D: TRBD2; length: 17; DNA: TGTGCCAGCAGCTTAGGTATTTCGGGGGGGCCGTCAGATACGCAGTATTTT; CDR3: CASSLGISGGPSDTQYF
size: .; J: TRBJ2-7; V: TRBV9; D: .; length: 14; DNA: TGTGCCAGCAGCGCACGGGGGTCCTCCTACGAGCAGTACTTC; CDR3: CASSARGSSYEQYF
size: .; J: TRBJ1-6; V: TRBV30; D: TRBD1; length: 17; DNA: TGTGCCTGGACCCGGGACAGGGTATTAAAGCCTAATTCACCCCTCCACTTT; CDR3: CAWTRDRVLKPNSPLHF
size: .; J: TRBJ2-3; V: TRBV5-6; D: .; length: 14; DNA: TGTGCCAGCAGCTTGCCGCTAGCCCCAGATACGCAGTATTTT; CDR3: CASSLPLAPDTQYF
size: once; J: TRBJ2-7; V: TRBV28; D: TRBD2; length: 16; DNA: TGTGCCAGCAGTTTCAAAGGGGACTATTTATCCTACGAGCAGTACTTC; CDR3: CASSFKGDYLSYEQYF
size: few; J: TRBJ1-1; V: TRBV2; D: .; length: 12; DNA: TGTGCCAGCAGTGCTGGGAACACTGAAGCTTTCTTT; CDR3: CASSAGNTEAFF
size: .; J: TRBJ1-2; V: TRBV6-1; D: TRBD1; length: 15; DNA: TGTGCCAGCAGTCTCTGGACAGGGTCTAACTATGGCTACACCTTC; CDR3: CASSLWTGSNYGYTF
size: .; J: TRBJ1-3; V: TRBV28; D: .; length: 19; DNA: TGTGCCAGCAGCACCCCTTGGGCAGGGTCTGGAATCTCTGGAAACACCATATATTTT; CDR3: CASSTPWAGSGISGNTIYF
size: .; J: TRBJ2-6; V: TRBV4-1; D: .; length: 16; DNA: TGCGCCAGCAGCGAAGACAGGTTCTCTGGGGCCAACGTCCTGACTTTC; CDR3: CASSEDRFSGANVLTF
size: .; J: TRBJ2-1; V: TRBV4-1; D: .; length: 18; DNA: TGCGCCAGCAGCCAAGGAATTCTGTTCTTGGACACATACAATGAGCAGTTCTTC; CDR3: CASSQGILFLDTYNEQFF
size: once; J: TRBJ1-1; V: TRBV10-1; D: TRBD1; length: 16; DNA: TGCGCCAGCAGTGAGTCGCGACAGGGGGCGAACACTGAAGCTTTCTTT; CDR3: CASSESRQGANTEAFF
size: .; J: TRBJ1-5; V: TRBV4-3; D: .; length: 15; DNA: TGCGCCAGCAGCCAAGGAGTAGTTTCTGAACAGCCCCAGCATTTT; CDR3: CASSQGVVSEQPQHF
size: .; J: TRBJ2-5; V: TRBV7-2; D: .; length: 15; DNA: TGTGCCAGCAGCTTAGTTAACAGGGCCAAAGAGACCCAGTACTTC; CDR3: CASSLVNRAKETQYF
size: .; J: TRBJ1-1; V: TRBV6-5; D: .; length: 14; DNA: TGTGCCAGCAGTTATGGGGGGATAACGGGTGAAGCTTTCTTT; CDR3: CASSYGGITGEAFF
size: .; J: TRBJ2-1; V: TRBV6-1; D: .; length: 14; DNA: TGTGCCAGCAGTGGGGGGGTCGCCTACAATGAGCAGTTCTTC; CDR3: CASSGGVAYNEQFF
size: .; J: TRBJ2-7; V: TRBV30; D: TRBD2; length: 17; DNA: TGTGCCTGGAGCGTAGGGATTCTCAGCGGGGGCCACTACGAGCAGTACTTC; CDR3: CAWSVGILSGGHYEQYF
size: .; J: TRBJ1-4; V: TRBV5-1; D: .; length: 15; DNA: TGCGCCAGCAGCTTGGCGGGCAGCCTTGGGGAAAAACTGTTTTTT; CDR3: CASSLAGSLGEKLFF
size: .; J: TRBJ2-1; V: TRBV5-4; D: TRBD2; length: 14; DNA: TGTGCCAGCAGCCTGACTAGCGGGAAAAATGAGCAGTTCTTC; CDR3: CASSLTSGKNEQFF
size: once; J: TRBJ1-1; V: TRBV30; D: .; length: 11; DNA: TGTGCCTGGAGCCATGTCACTGAAGCTTTCTTT; CDR3: CAWSHVTEAFF
size: few; J: TRBJ1-3; V: TRBV27; D: .; length: 15; DNA: TGTGCCAGCGGACTCGATGGGGCCCGAGGTAACACCATATATTTT; CDR3: CASGLDGARGNTIYF
size: .; J: TRBJ2-7; V: TRBV27; D: TRBD1; length: 14; DNA: TGTGCCAGCAGTTTTTACAGGGGGTACTACGAGCAGTACTTC; CDR3: CASSFYRGYYEQYF
size: few; J: TRBJ2-7; V: TRBV6-6; D: .; length: 12; DNA: TGTGCCAGCAGTTACAGCTCCTACGAGCAGTACTTC; CDR3: CASSYSSYEQYF
size: .; J: TRBJ2-5; V: TRBV27; D: TRBD2; length: 15; DNA: TGTGCCAGCAGTCGGGCTAGCGGGAAGGGTGAGACCCAGTACTTC; CDR3: CASSRASGKGETQYF
size: few; J: TRBJ1-2; V: TRBV2; D: .; length: 14; DNA: TGTGCCAGCAGTGAAGAGGGGGTTACTGGTGGCTACACCTTC; CDR3: CASSEEGVTGGYTF
size: .; J: TRBJ1-4; V: TRBV27; D: TRBD1; length: 15; DNA: TGTGCCAGTTTAAAGAGGGGGCCTCCTAATGAAAAACTGTTTTTT; CDR3: CASLKRGPPNEKLFF
size: .; J: TRBJ2-7; V: TRBV25-1; D: TRBD1; length: 15; DNA: TGTGCCAGCAGTGCAGGGGGCAGGCATCTCTACGAGCAGTACTTC; CDR3: CASSAGGRHLYEQYF
size: .; J: TRBJ2-3; V: TRBV27; D: TRBD2; length: 20; DNA: TGTGCCAGCAGTTTATTAGTCCGCCGAAGTAGCGGGATCCGCACAGATACGCAGTATTTT; CDR3: CASSLLVRRSSGIRTDTQYF
size: .; J: TRBJ1-1; V: TRBV5-4; D: .; length: 15; DNA: TGTGCCAGCAGCCCCATAGGACCGGGAGGCACTGAAGCTTTCTTT; CDR3: CASSPIGPGGTEAFF
size: .; J: TRBJ2-1; V: TRBV7-3; D: TRBD2; length: 15; DNA: TGTGCCAGCAGCCCTGGGGAGGGATTCTACAATGAGCAGTTCTTC; CDR3: CASSPGEGFYNEQFF
size: .; J: TRBJ2-1; V: TRBV27; D: .; length: 15; DNA: TGTGCCAGCACTTCTAAGTGGACGGCCTACAATGAGCAGTTCTTC; CDR3: CASTSKWTAYNEQFF
size: .; J: TRBJ1-5; V: TRBV7-9; D: .; length: 11; DNA: TGTGCCAGCAGCTTCGGTGGGCCCCAGCATTTT; CDR3: CASSFGGPQHF
size: once; J: TRBJ1-4; V: TRBV11-2; D: .; length: 15; DNA: TGTGCCAGCAGCTTAGATCCAGGGGTTGATGAAAAACTGTTTTTT; CDR3: CASSLDPGVDEKLFF
size: .; J: TRBJ2-1; V: TRBV28; D: TRBD2; length: 17; DNA: TGTGCCAGCAGTTCCCCATGGAGTAGCGGGGGGCGCAATGAGCAGTTCTTC; CDR3: CASSSPWSSGGRNEQFF
size: .; J: TRBJ2-3; V: TRBV2; D: .; length: 16; DNA: TGTGCCAGCAGTTGGTCTACCTCTTACTACACAGATACGCAGTATTTT; CDR3: CASSWSTSYYTDTQYF
size: .; J: TRBJ1-4; V: TRBV6-4; D: .; length: 16; DNA: TGTGCCAGCAGTGACTCGAACAGGAGGCTAAATGAAAAACTGTTTTTT; CDR3: CASSDSNRRLNEKLFF
size: .; J: TRBJ1-1; V: TRBV1; D: .; length: 14; DNA: TGCACCAGCAGCCAAGTGAGACAGAACACTGAAGCTTTCTTT; CDR3: CTSSQVRQNTEAFF
size: .; J: TRBJ2-7; V: TRBV28; D: .; length: 14; DNA: TGTGCCAGCAGTTTCCCCAGAGCCCCCTACGAGCAGTACTTC; CDR3: CASSFPRAPYEQYF
size: .; J: TRBJ1-5; V: TRBV28; D: TRBD1; length: 12; DNA: TGTGCCAGCAGCCAGGGGGATCAGCCCCAGCATTTT; CDR3: CASSQGDQPQHF
size: .; J: TRBJ1-4; V: TRBV6-6; D: TRBD1; length: 15; DNA: TGTGCCAGCAGAACACCCGGACAGGGCTTCGAGAAACTGTTTTTT; CDR3: CASRTPGQGFEKLFF
size: few; J: TRBJ2-3; V: TRBV19; D: TRBD2; length: 15; DNA: TGTGCCAGTAGTATAATGGGGAGGGGCACAGATACGCAGTATTTT; CDR3: CASSIMGRGTDTQYF
size: .; J: TRBJ1-6; V: TRBV15; D: .; length: 13; DNA: TGTGCCACCAGCAGACAGGATGGCTTCCCCCTCCACTTT; CDR3: CATSRQDGFPLHF
size: .; J: TRBJ1-1; V: TRBV7-9; D: .; length: 12; DNA: TGTGCCAGCAGCTTAGAGCGAGGGGAAGCTTTCTTT; CDR3: CASSLERGEAFF
size: .; J: TRBJ2-1; V: TRBV7-8; D: TRBD2; length: 19; DNA: TGTGCCAGCAGCTGGCCTGGACTAGCGAAGGTTCGTGGCAGCAATGAGCAGTTCTTC; CDR3: CASSWPGLAKVRGSNEQFF
size: .; J: TRBJ2-5; V: TRBV19; D: .; length: 13; DNA: TGTGCCAGTAGTATCGGGAAGAGAGAGACCCAGTACTTC; CDR3: CASSIGKRETQYF
size: .; J: TRBJ2-1; V: TRBV20-1; D: .; length: 10; DNA: TGCAGTGCTTTCTTAGGACAAGGTTTCTTC; CDR3: CSAFLGQGFF
size: .; J: TRBJ1-2; V: TRBV15; D: .; length: 14; DNA: TGTGCCACCAGCAGAGTCCGGGACAACTATGGCTACACCTTC; CDR3: CATSRVRDNYGYTF
size: .; J: TRBJ2-7; V: TRBV28; D: .; length: 15; DNA: TGTGCCAGCAGCTTCGGGGGGACAGCGTCCTACGAGCAGTACTTC; CDR3: CASSFGGTASYEQYF